The 29 T cell receptor beta chains listed next were all sequenced from one sample in a study of CD8 T cells in Susac syndrome. cDNA came from roughly 0.5 to 1 ug RNA primed by random hexamers. TCRdb used MiXCR to reprocess the immunoSEQ multiplex PCR reads, holding one entry per CDR3 protein. The sample yields roughly 140,000 distinct CDR3 sequences, nearly 97% seen once. Sequencing was performed on CD8+ T cells from PBMCs. These receptors were collected from a human donor with multiple sclerosis.

The chain has TRBV7-9 and TRBJ2-7, with unresolved D. V gave up 5 bases and J gave up 6 bases, with 11 bases separating them. CDR3 length equals 12 residues. Germline V gives CDR1 SEHNR, CDR2 FQNEAQ (reference sequence). The CDR3 loop reads CASSPYVGEQYF. The CDR3 nucleotides read TGTGCCAGCAGCCCTTATGTGGGCGAGCAGTACTTC.

This sequence joins TRBV4-1 and TRBJ2-7; perhaps TRBD2 as D (7 bases). The CDR3 covers 15 residues. Germline CDR1 MGHRA, CDR2 YSYEKL. V was trimmed by 4 bases and J by 2 bases, leaving 15 bases between them. CDR3 amino acids: CASSRGGRDAYEQYF. CDR3 DNA sequence: TGCGCCAGCAGCCGCGGGGGCAGGGACGCCTACGAGCAGTACTTC.

The chain uses TRBV24-1 and TRBJ1-6; D is undetermined. Germline CDR1 is KGHDR and CDR2 is SFDVKD. Deletions cut 10 bases from V and 3 bases from J, with 12 bases between. CDR3 length: 14 amino acids. Here the CDR3 DNA reads TGTGCCACTTGCCGGACGGACTATAATTCACCCCTCCACTTT. Translated: CATCRTDYNSPLHF.

This chain joins TRBV29-1 and TRBJ2-7, with 8 bases aligning to TRBD2. The CDR3 extends over 13 amino acids. Germline CDR1 and CDR2: SQVTM and ANQGSEA. Germline trimming cut 5 bases from V and 1 base from J; bases unmatched to any gene: 4. The CDR3 loop is CSVSTSGSYEQYF. In nucleotides, the CDR3 is TGCAGCGTTTCCACTAGCGGATCCTACGAGCAGTACTTC.

The V call is TRBV20-1, the J call TRBJ2-1; 9 nucleotides align to TRBD2. The junction had 15 bases not matched to a gene; V was cut back by 5 bases and J by 7 bases. Germline CDR1 is DFQATT and CDR2 is SNEGSKA (reference sequence). This CDR3 region has 16 residues. CDR3 nucleotides: TGCAGTGCTGGCCTGATGCGGGGGGGCGGTAGTAATGAGCAGTTCTTC. Translating gives CSAGLMRGGGSNEQFF.

This clonotype has just a few counts. V is TRBV27 and J is TRBJ2-7; 7 bases are a match to TRBD1. Germline lookup yields CDR1 MNHEY and CDR2 SMNVEV (reference sequence). This CDR3 is built from 14 residues. V gave up 5 bases and J gave up 3 bases; unmatched junction bases: 7. CDR3 sequence: CASSLRDRGYEQYF. CDR3 DNA sequence: TGTGCCAGCAGTCTCCGGGACAGAGGCTACGAGCAGTACTTC.

The chain links TRBV12-3 or TRBV12-4 to TRBJ2-2; D gene ambiguous. The CDR3 extends over 16 amino acids. V was cut by 6 bases and J by 0 bases, with 14 bases left in between. This chain's CDR3 is CASRVGVRTNTGELFF. Written as DNA, the CDR3 is TGTGCCAGCAGGGTGGGTGTACGGACGAACACCGGGGAGCTGTTTTTT.

V gene TRBV27 combines with J gene TRBJ2-1; tentatively, D is TRBD2 (6 bases). V was pared by 5 bases and J by 8 bases, with 10 bases between. Germline V gene lookup returns CDR1 MNHEY and CDR2 SMNVEV (reference sequence). The CDR3 covers 12 residues. Here the CDR3 reads CASSTGVHEQFF. CDR3 nucleotide sequence: TGTGCCAGCAGTACGGGGGTACATGAGCAGTTCTTC.

V gene TRBV30 combines with J gene TRBJ1-1; D gene uncertain. Germline-derived CDR1 and CDR2 are GTSNPN and SVGIG (reference sequence). There are 11 residues in the CDR3. Trimming shortened V by 3 bases and J by 0 bases, and 2 bases separated the two germline ends. The chain's CDR3 is CAWSVNTEAFF. In DNA form, the CDR3 reads TGTGCCTGGAGCGTGAACACTGAAGCTTTCTTT.

J is TRBJ1-2 and V is TRBV2, with 9 bases aligning to TRBD1. The ends lost 10 bases at V and 6 bases at J; junction bases unmatched: 6. The CDR3 length is 12 residues. Germline CDR1 reads SNHLY; CDR2 reads FYNNEI. The CDR3 coding sequence is TGTGCCACCAGACAGGGGGTTGATGGCTACACCTTC. This codes for CATRQGVDGYTF.

The chain recombines TRBV29-1 with TRBJ2-5, with 8 bases fitting TRBD1. This CDR3 has 16 amino acids. Looked up from germline, CDR1 is SQVTM and CDR2 is ANQGSEA. Trimming at V came to 4 bases and at J to 1 base, leaving 11 bases not matched to a gene. As DNA, the CDR3 is TGCAGCGTTGGTAACAGCAGGGGGCGCATCCAAGAGACCCAGTACTTC. Encoded protein: CSVGNSRGRIQETQYF.

The V gene is TRBV19, the J gene TRBJ2-7, with D maybe TRBD2 (5 bases). CDR1 is LNHDA and CDR2 is SQIVND in the germline V gene (reference sequence). V gave up 5 bases and J gave up 2 bases, with 16 bases separating them. The CDR3 has 15 residues. The CDR3 DNA is TGTGCCAGTAGTGTTGCCCGGGATAGTGCCTACGAGCAGTACTTC. This gives the protein CASSVARDSAYEQYF.

The CDR3 region is CASSPTGNSYEQYV. In nucleotides, the CDR3 is TGTGCCAGCAGCCCCACAGGGAACTCCTACGAGCAGTACGTC. This chain joins TRBV6-5 and TRBJ2-7; a possible D gene is TRBD1 (6 bases). From germline, CDR1 is MNHEY and CDR2 SVGAGI. V was shortened by 6 bases and J by 0 bases, with 12 bases between the two germline ends. CDR3 length: 14 amino acids.

The V gene is TRBV5-6, the J gene TRBJ2-5; D is possibly TRBD2 (5 bases). The CDR3 is made up of 14 amino acids. V was cut by 5 bases and J by 7 bases, with 18 bases left in between. The germline gives CDR1 SGHDT, CDR2 YYEEEE. Here the CDR3 DNA reads TGTGCCAGCAGTCGCTCAAAATCGGACTGGACCCAGTACTTC. This translates into CASSRSKSDWTQYF.

V gene TRBV27 combines with J gene TRBJ1-2; 7 positions agree with TRBD1. The CDR3 has 13 residues. CDR1 and CDR2 (germline): MNHEY, SMNVEV (reference sequence). The trim removed 6 bases at V and 6 bases at J, leaving 7 bases unmatched. DNA for the CDR3: TGTGCCAGCAGCCAAGGGGGCTCAGATGGCTACACCTTC. Protein: CASSQGGSDGYTF.

The chain couples TRBV9 to TRBJ2-7; D is unclear. This CDR3 has 15 residues. V was clipped by 0 bases and J by 4 bases, with 14 bases between them. CDR1 is SGDLS and CDR2 is YYNGEE in the germline V gene. The CDR3 DNA reads TGTGCCAGCAGCGTAGATGGCGTAGGTCCATACGAGCAGTACTTC. Residues: CASSVDGVGPYEQYF. The full variable domain, rest sourced from reference TRBV9 and TRBJ2-7, is DSGVTQTPKHLITATGQRVTLRCSPRSGDLSVYWYQQSLDQGLQFLIQYYNGEERAKGNILERFSAQQFPDLHSELNLSSLELGDSALYFCASSVDGVGPYEQYFGPGTRLTVT.

The V gene is TRBV11-1, the J gene TRBJ2-5, with D possibly TRBD1 on 5 matching bases. Trimming removed 5 bases at V and 0 bases at J, with 16 bases between. This CDR3 has 16 residues. The germline CDR1 and CDR2 sequences are SGHAT and FQDESV (reference sequence). The CDR3 coding sequence is TGTGCCAGCAGCGATCGAATACAGGAATACCAAGAGACCCAGTACTTC. It yields the protein CASSDRIQEYQETQYF. Full variable domain (outside the CDR3, taken from reference TRBV11-1 and TRBJ2-5): EAEVAQSPRYKITEKSQAVAFWCDPISGHATLYWYRQILGQGPELLVQFQDESVVDDSQLPKDRFSAERLKGVDSTLKIQPAELGDSAMYLCASSDRIQEYQETQYFGPGTRLLVL.

The gene calls are TRBV14 and TRBJ1-1; perhaps TRBD1 as D (6 bases). This CDR3 comprises 14 residues. CDR1 is SGHDN, CDR2 FVKESK, per germline. The V end was cut by 6 bases, the J end by 0 bases, with 11 bases between. The CDR3 region is CASRRDTMNTEAFF. The DNA for the CDR3 is TGTGCCAGCAGGCGGGACACCATGAACACTGAAGCTTTCTTT.

This rearrangement joins TRBV29-1 to TRBJ1-1; perhaps TRBD1 as D (5 bases). CDR3 length: 12 residues. V lost 4 bases and J 2 bases, leaving 8 bases between the germline ends. CDR1 SQVTM and CDR2 ANQGSEA come from the germline V gene. Here the CDR3 DNA reads TGCAGCGTTGGGGACCTTAACACTGAAGCTTTCTTT. This encodes CSVGDLNTEAFF. Full variable domain (rest looked up from reference TRBV29-1 and TRBJ1-1): SAVISQKPSRDICQRGTSLTIQCQVDSQVTMMFWYRQQPGQSLTLIATANQGSEATYESGFVIDKFPISRPNLTFSTLTVSNMSPEDSSIYLCSVGDLNTEAFFGQGTRLTVV.

The genes are TRBV6-2 or TRBV6-3 and TRBJ1-1, with D perhaps matching TRBD1 (6 bases). The ends were cut back, 7 bases at V and 2 bases at J, with 17 bases in the middle. The CDR3 is made up of 15 amino acids. The germline CDR1 and CDR2 sequences are MNHEY and SVGEGT. The CDR3 reads CASTLGRGPNTEAFF. As DNA, the CDR3 is TGTGCCAGCACCTTAGGTCGGGGGCCCAACACTGAAGCTTTCTTT.

The chain links TRBV14 to TRBJ2-3; D is ambiguous. The germline gives CDR1 SGHDN, CDR2 FVKESK. Trimming removed 0 bases at V and 10 bases at J, with 11 bases between. This CDR3 has 13 residues. CDR3: CASSQERVRPQYF. The CDR3 bases are TGTGCCAGCAGCCAAGAGCGTGTGAGGCCGCAGTATTTT.

The rearrangement joins TRBV20-1 to TRBJ1-2; D not certain. Germline V lookup: CDR1 DFQATT, CDR2 SNEGSKA (reference sequence). This CDR3 has 13 amino acids. The ends were cut back, 0 bases at V and 3 bases at J, with 8 bases in the middle. This CDR3 is CSARDLRHYGYTF. The CDR3 DNA follows: TGCAGTGCTAGAGACCTCCGACACTATGGCTACACCTTC.

This chain connects TRBV29-1 to TRBJ1-2; 7 nucleotides line up with TRBD1. With V trimmed by 7 bases and J by 5 bases, 4 bases remained unmatched. Germline V CDR1 and CDR2: SQVTM, ANQGSEA. The CDR3 contains 11 residues. The CDR3 protein is CSAPTGYGYTF. In DNA, the CDR3 is TGCAGCGCTCCGACAGGGTATGGCTACACCTTC.

The CDR3 reads CASSPSHGIGDYEQYV. DNA for the CDR3: TGTGCCAGCTCACCGTCGCATGGAATTGGGGACTACGAGCAGTACGTC. This sequence joins TRBV18 and TRBJ2-7, with D hard to call. Per the germline V gene, CDR1 is KGHSH and CDR2 is LQKENI. The CDR3 is made up of 16 amino acids. V lost 3 bases, J lost 3 bases, and 18 bases lay in between.

This chain joins TRBV24-1 and TRBJ1-1; D not certain. V dropped 4 bases and J dropped 4 bases, with 9 bases sitting between them. Germline loops: CDR1 KGHDR, CDR2 SFDVKD. The CDR3 is made up of 13 amino acids. The CDR3 protein is CATSDPRGTEAFF. The CDR3 region has the DNA TGTGCCACCAGTGACCCCCGTGGCACTGAAGCTTTCTTT.

This chain connects TRBV4-1 to TRBJ1-1, with TRBD1 matching 8 bases. The germline V gene has CDR1 MGHRA and CDR2 YSYEKL. J gave up 3 bases and V 4 bases, and 7 bases lay outside the gene matches. The CDR3 is 15 residues long. The CDR3 here is CASSRPTGEYTEAFF. Here the CDR3 DNA reads TGCGCCAGCAGCCGCCCGACAGGGGAGTACACTGAAGCTTTCTTT.

This rearrangement joins TRBV30 to TRBJ1-1, with a weak D call TRBD1 (5 bases). CDR1 and CDR2 (germline): GTSNPN, SVGIG (reference sequence). The V end lost 6 bases, the J end lost 7 bases, and 18 bases lay between the germline ends. The CDR3 totals 13 residues. CDR3 coding DNA: TGTGCCTGCCGTGGGGGAGGAGTCGGTGAAGCTTTCTTT. Translation: CACRGGGVGEAFF.

The chain has TRBV20-1 and TRBJ2-2; D is ambiguous. Trimming shortened V by 0 bases and J by 4 bases, and 9 bases separated the two germline ends. The CDR3 consists of 14 residues. Looked up from germline, CDR1 is DFQATT and CDR2 is SNEGSKA (reference sequence). The CDR3 nucleotides read TGCAGTGCTAGAGATCTCCAGTTCACCGGGGAGCTGTTTTTT. Translating gives CSARDLQFTGELFF.

The rearrangement joins TRBV15 to TRBJ1-4, with D possibly being TRBD1 (5 bases). Germline V CDR1 and CDR2: LNHNV, YYDKDF (reference sequence). The V and J ends lost 6 bases and 8 bases respectively, with 10 bases between them. The CDR3 has 12 amino acids. The CDR3: CATRGVQEKLFF. In DNA form, the CDR3 reads TGTGCCACCAGGGGGGTACAAGAAAAACTGTTTTTT.